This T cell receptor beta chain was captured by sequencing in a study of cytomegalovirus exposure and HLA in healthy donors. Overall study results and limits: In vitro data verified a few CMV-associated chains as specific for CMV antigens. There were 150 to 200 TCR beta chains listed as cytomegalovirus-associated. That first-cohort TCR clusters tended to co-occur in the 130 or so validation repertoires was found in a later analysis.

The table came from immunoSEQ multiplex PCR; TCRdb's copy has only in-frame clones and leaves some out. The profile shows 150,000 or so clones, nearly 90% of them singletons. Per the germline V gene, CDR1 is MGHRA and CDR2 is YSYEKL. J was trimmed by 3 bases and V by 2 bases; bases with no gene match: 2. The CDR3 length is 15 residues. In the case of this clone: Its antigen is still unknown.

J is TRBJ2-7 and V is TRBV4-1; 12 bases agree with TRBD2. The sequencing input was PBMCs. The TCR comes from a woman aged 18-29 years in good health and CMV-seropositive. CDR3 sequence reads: CASSQRTSGDYEQYF. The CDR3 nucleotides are TGCGCCAGCAGCCAAAGGACTAGCGGGGACTACGAGCAGTACTTC.